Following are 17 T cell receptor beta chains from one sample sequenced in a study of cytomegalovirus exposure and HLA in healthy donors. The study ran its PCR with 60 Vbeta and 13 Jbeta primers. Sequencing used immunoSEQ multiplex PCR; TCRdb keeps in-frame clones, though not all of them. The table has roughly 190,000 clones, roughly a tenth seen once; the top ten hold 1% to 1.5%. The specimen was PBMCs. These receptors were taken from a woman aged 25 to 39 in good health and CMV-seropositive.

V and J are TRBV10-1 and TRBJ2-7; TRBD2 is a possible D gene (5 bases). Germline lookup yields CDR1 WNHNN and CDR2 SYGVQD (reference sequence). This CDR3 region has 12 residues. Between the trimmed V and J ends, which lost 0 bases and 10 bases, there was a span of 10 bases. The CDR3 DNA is TGCGCCAGCAGTGAGTCAAGCCGGGAACAGTACTTC. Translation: CASSESSREQYF.

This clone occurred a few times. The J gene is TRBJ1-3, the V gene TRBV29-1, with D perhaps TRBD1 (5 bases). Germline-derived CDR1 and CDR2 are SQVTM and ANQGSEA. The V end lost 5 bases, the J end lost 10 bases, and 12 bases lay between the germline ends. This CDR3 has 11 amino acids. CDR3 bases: TGCAGCGTTCCCCACGGGGGGACCATATATTTT. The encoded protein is CSVPHGGTIYF.

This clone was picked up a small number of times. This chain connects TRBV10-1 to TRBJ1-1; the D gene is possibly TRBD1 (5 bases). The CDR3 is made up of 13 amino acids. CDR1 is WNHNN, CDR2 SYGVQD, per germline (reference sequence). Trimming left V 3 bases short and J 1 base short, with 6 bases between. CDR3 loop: CASSEGENTEAFF. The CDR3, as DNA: TGCGCCAGCAGTGAAGGGGAGAACACTGAAGCTTTCTTT.

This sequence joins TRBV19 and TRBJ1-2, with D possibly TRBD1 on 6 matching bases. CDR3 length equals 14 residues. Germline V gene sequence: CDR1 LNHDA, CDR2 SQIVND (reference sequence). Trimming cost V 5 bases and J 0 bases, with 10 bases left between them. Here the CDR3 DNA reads TGTGCCAGTAGTCACAGGGAATCTAACTATGGCTACACCTTC. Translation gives CASSHRESNYGYTF.

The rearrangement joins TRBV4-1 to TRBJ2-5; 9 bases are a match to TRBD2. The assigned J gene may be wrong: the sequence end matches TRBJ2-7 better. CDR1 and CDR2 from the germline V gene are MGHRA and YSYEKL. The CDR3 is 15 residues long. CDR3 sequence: CASSQLAGASYEQYF. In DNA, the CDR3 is TGCGCCAGCAGCCAATTAGCGGGAGCAAGCTACGAGCAGTACTTC.

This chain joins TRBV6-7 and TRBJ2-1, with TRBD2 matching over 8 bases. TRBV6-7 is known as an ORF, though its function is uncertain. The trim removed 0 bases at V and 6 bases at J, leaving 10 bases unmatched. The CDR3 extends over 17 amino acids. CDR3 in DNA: TGTGCCAGCAGTTACTCGATGACGGGAGGGGGTGGCAATGAGCAGTTCTTC. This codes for CASSYSMTGGGGNEQFF.

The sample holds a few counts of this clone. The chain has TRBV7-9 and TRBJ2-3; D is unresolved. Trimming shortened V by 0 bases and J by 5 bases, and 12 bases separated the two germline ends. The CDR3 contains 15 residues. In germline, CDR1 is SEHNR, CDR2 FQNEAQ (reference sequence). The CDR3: CASSLAWAEQDTQYF. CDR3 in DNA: TGTGCCAGCAGCTTAGCTTGGGCCGAGCAAGATACGCAGTATTTT.

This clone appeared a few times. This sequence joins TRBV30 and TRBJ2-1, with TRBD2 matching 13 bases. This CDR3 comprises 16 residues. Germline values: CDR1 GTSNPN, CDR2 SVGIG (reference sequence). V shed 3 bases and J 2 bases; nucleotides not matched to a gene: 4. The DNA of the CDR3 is TGTGCCTGGAGGGGACTAGCGGGATATACCTACAATGAGCAGTTCTTC. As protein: CAWRGLAGYTYNEQFF.

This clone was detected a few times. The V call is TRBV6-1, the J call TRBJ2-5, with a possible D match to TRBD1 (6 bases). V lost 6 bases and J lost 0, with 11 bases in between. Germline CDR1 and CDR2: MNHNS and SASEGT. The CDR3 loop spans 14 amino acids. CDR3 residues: CASRGHRDQETQYF. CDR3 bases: TGTGCCAGCAGAGGCCACAGGGACCAAGAGACCCAGTACTTC.

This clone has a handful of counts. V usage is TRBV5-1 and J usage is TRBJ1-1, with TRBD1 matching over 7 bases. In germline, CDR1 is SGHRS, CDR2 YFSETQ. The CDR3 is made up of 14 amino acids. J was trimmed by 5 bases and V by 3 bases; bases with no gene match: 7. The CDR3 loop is CASSSTGQATEAFF. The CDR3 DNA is TGCGCCAGCAGCTCAACAGGACAGGCGACTGAAGCTTTCTTT.

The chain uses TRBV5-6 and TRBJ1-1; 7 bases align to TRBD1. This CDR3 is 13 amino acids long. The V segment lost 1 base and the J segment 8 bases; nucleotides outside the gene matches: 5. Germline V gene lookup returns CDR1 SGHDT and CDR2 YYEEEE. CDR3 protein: CASSLYVGGEAFF. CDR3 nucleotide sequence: TGTGCCAGCAGCTTGTATGTAGGGGGCGAAGCTTTCTTT.

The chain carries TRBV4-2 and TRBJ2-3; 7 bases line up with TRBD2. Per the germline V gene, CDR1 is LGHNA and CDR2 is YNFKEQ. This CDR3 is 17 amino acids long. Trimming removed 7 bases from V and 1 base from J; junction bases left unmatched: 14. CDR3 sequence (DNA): TGTGCCAGCACCAATCTATACACTAGCGCCGGCACAGATACGCAGTATTTT. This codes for CASTNLYTSAGTDTQYF.

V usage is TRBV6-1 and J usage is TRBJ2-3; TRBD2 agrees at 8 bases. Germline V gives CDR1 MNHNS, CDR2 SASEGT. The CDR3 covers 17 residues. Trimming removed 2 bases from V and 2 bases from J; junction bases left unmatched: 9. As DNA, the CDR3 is TGTGCCAGCAGTGAAAATTCGCTAGCGGGTAACACAGATACGCAGTATTTT. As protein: CASSENSLAGNTDTQYF.

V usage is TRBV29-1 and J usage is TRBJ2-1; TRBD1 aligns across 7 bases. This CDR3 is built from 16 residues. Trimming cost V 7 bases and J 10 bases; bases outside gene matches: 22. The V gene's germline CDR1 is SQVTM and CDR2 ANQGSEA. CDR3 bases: TGCAGCGCAAGGTCCCCCGGACAGACAGGGCTGGGCGAGCAGTTCTTC. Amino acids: CSARSPGQTGLGEQFF.

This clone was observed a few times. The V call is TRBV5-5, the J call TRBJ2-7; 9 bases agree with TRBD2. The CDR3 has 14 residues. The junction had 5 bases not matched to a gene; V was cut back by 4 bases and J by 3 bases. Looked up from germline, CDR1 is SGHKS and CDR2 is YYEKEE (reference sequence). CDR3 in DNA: TGTGCCAGCAGCCCCGGACTAGCGCGCTACGAGCAGTACTTC. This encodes CASSPGLARYEQYF.

The CDR3 DNA reads TGTGCCAGCAGTCGCGGGACAGGGAGAGCTTTCTTT. Translating it yields CASSRGTGRAFF. V and J are TRBV5-4 and TRBJ1-1, with TRBD1 matching 9 bases. V lost 5 bases and J lost 10; bases outside the gene matches: 6. The CDR3 is 12 amino acids. Germline CDR1 SGHNT, CDR2 YYREEE (reference sequence).

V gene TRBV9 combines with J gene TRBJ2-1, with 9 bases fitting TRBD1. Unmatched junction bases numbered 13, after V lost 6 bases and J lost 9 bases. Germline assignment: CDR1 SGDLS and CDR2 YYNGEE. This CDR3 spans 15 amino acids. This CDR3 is CASTRSPGQGVEQFF. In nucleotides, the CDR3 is TGTGCCAGCACCCGATCGCCGGGACAGGGCGTTGAGCAGTTCTTC.